The 31 T cell receptor beta chains reported below all come from one sample, sequenced in a study of response to subunit inactivated influenza vaccine. Each CDR3 protein gets one entry after TCRdb re-called the RT-PCR reads with MiXCR. The sample has 430,000 or so distinct CDR3 sequences; over 9.5% are singletons. The sequencing here drew on PBMCs from blood, taken 45 days after vaccination. These receptors all come from a man in his fifties or sixties who received an inactivated influenza vaccine.

This clonotype was seen repeatedly, ten times or more. V and J are TRBV6-5 and TRBJ1-5; D is uncertain. Deletions cut 3 bases from V and 1 base from J, with 10 bases between. Germline V gene sequence: CDR1 MNHEY, CDR2 SVGAGI. CDR3 length: 15 amino acids. CDR3 in amino acids: CASSYSAPSNQPQHF. The CDR3, as DNA: TGTGCCAGCAGTTATTCAGCACCGAGCAATCAGCCCCAGCATTTT.

In nucleotides, the CDR3 is TGTGCCAGCAGCCAATCATGGGAGACCCAGTACTTC. This codes for CASSQSWETQYF. V gene TRBV14 combines with J gene TRBJ2-5; no reliable D call. V was cut by 2 bases and J by 5 bases, with 6 bases left in between. The CDR3 has 12 amino acids. The germline V gene encodes CDR1 SGHDN and CDR2 FVKESK.

This clonotype was recorded a few times. The gene calls are TRBV29-1 and TRBJ2-5; D remains unclear. V was pared by 6 bases and J by 4 bases, with 12 bases between. CDR1 SQVTM and CDR2 ANQGSEA come from the germline V gene. The CDR3 has 12 residues. CDR3 bases: TGCAGCGTGGCGGAGTTCGGAGAGACCCAGTACTTC. This codes for CSVAEFGETQYF.

This chain joins TRBV28 and TRBJ1-1; D call uncertain. From germline, CDR1 is MDHEN and CDR2 SYDVKM. V was shortened by 6 bases and J by 0 bases, with 11 bases between the two germline ends. The CDR3 consists of 14 residues. The CDR3 DNA reads TGTGCCAGCAGCTGGGGAGACATGAACACTGAAGCTTTCTTT. It translates to CASSWGDMNTEAFF.

This clonotype was detected only a few times. This chain links TRBV20-1 with TRBJ2-3; D gene ambiguous. This CDR3 has 13 residues. Germline CDR1 and CDR2: DFQATT and SNEGSKA (reference sequence). V was shortened by 5 bases and J by 7 bases, with 16 bases between the two germline ends. CDR3 DNA sequence: TGCAGTGCTCCCGGCCCTGCGGTATATACGCAGTATTTT. This translates into CSAPGPAVYTQYF.

This clonotype has ten or more counts. This rearrangement joins TRBV5-5 to TRBJ1-5; 8 bases match TRBD1. CDR1 is SGHKS, CDR2 YYEKEE, per germline (reference sequence). V trimming: 0 bases; J trimming: 4 bases; junction bases outside the gene matches: 3. The CDR3 runs 15 residues. The CDR3 region is CASSLAQGANQPQHF. CDR3 nucleotides: TGTGCCAGCAGCTTGGCCCAGGGGGCTAATCAGCCCCAGCATTTT.

This clonotype was observed at least ten times. V and J are TRBV12-3 or TRBV12-4 and TRBJ2-3, with 10 bases aligning to TRBD1. The junction had 10 bases not matched to a gene; V was cut back by 5 bases and J by 2 bases. This CDR3 comprises 17 residues. The CDR3: CASSEHRDRGSTDTQYF. DNA of the CDR3: TGTGCCAGCAGTGAACATCGGGACAGGGGATCCACAGATACGCAGTATTTT.

In this sample, this clonotype turned up many times. The chain uses TRBV12-3 or TRBV12-4 and TRBJ2-3; D is unresolved. V lost 5 bases to trimming and J lost 1 base, with 13 bases between them. There are 15 residues in the CDR3. This CDR3 reads CASSTQTVGTDTQYF. As DNA, the CDR3 is TGTGCCAGCAGTACGCAGACCGTCGGCACAGATACGCAGTATTTT.

Concerning this clonotype itself: One end of the junction fails to match germline, which may point to a read error. The CDR3 protein is CASSSGQANNEAFF. The CDR3 nucleotides read TGTGCCAGCAGTTCTGGGCAGGCGAACAATGAAGCTTTCTTT. The chain links TRBV12-3 or TRBV12-4 to TRBJ1-1; D is unresolved. This CDR3 has 14 residues.

This clonotype occurred a few times. V is TRBV4-2 and J is TRBJ2-3, with a possible D match to TRBD2 (6 bases). V dropped 1 base and J dropped 2 bases, with 16 bases sitting between them. The CDR3 runs 17 residues. The germline V gene encodes CDR1 LGHNA and CDR2 YNFKEQ. The CDR3 protein is CASSQAERAILTDTQYF. For the CDR3, the DNA is TGTGCCAGCAGCCAAGCTGAGCGGGCTATTCTCACAGATACGCAGTATTTT.

In this sample, this clonotype turned up a few times. The chain is built from TRBV5-1 and TRBJ2-7, with 13 bases lining up with TRBD2. Germline CDR1 reads SGHRS; CDR2 reads YFSETQ. Losses at the gene ends were 1 base for V and 3 bases for J; bases not matched to a gene: 4. The CDR3 length is 16 residues. Here the CDR3 reads CASSLWTSGSFYEQYF. CDR3 in DNA: TGCGCCAGCAGCTTGTGGACTAGCGGGAGCTTCTACGAGCAGTACTTC.

This chain links TRBV15 with TRBJ2-2, with D unresolved. V gave up 2 bases and J gave up 5 bases, with 6 bases separating them. Germline V gene data show CDR1 as LNHNV and CDR2 as YYDKDF (reference sequence). The CDR3 contains 13 residues. The CDR3 bases are TGTGCCACCAGCAGATCAGCTACCGGGGAGCTGTTTTTT. Translated: CATSRSATGELFF.

There are many counts of this clonotype. The chain combines TRBV4-1 with TRBJ2-7; D tentatively reads TRBD1 or TRBD2 (6 bases each). With 2 bases removed from V and 7 bases from J, the gap between germline ends came to 9 bases. Germline V gene lookup returns CDR1 MGHRA and CDR2 YSYEKL. The CDR3 loop spans 12 amino acids. Written as DNA, the CDR3 is TGCGCCAGCAGCCAAACAGGGAGGGAGCAGTACTTC. Protein product: CASSQTGREQYF.

The chain carries TRBV5-1 and TRBJ2-1; D unresolved. The V end lost 1 base, the J end lost 0 bases, and 8 bases lay between the germline ends. This CDR3 spans 15 amino acids. The germline V gene encodes CDR1 SGHRS and CDR2 YFSETQ. The CDR3 protein is CASSLSEASYNEQFF. The CDR3, as DNA: TGCGCCAGCAGCTTGTCGGAAGCCTCCTACAATGAGCAGTTCTTC.

The chain recombines TRBV5-1 with TRBJ1-4; TRBD1 matches 7 bases. The CDR3 loop spans 15 amino acids. Germline V lookup: CDR1 SGHRS, CDR2 YFSETQ. Trimming cost V 4 bases and J 7 bases; bases outside gene matches: 10. The CDR3, as DNA: TGCGCCAGCAGCCTTACAGGGACAGCTATTGAAAAACTGTTTTTT. Protein: CASSLTGTAIEKLFF.

This clonotype appeared many times. The chain links TRBV29-1 to TRBJ2-3, with TRBD1 matching 7 bases. Germline CDR1 SQVTM, CDR2 ANQGSEA. V lost 7 bases, J lost 3 bases, and 13 bases stayed unmatched. The CDR3 spans 15 residues. CDR3 bases: TGCAGCGCCGCCCCCGAGACAGGGATGACAGATACGCAGTATTTT. The encoded protein is CSAAPETGMTDTQYF.

This sequence joins TRBV11-1 and TRBJ1-1, with D unresolved. Germline-derived CDR1 and CDR2 are SGHAT and FQDESV (reference sequence). Trimming stripped 0 bases from V and 4 bases from J, with 9 bases between. The CDR3 has 14 amino acids. The DNA of the CDR3 is TGTGCCAGCAGCTTAGCGGAAGGAAGCACTGAAGCTTTCTTT. It codes for CASSLAEGSTEAFF.

The V gene is TRBV7-2, the J gene TRBJ2-1, with TRBD2 identical over 8 bases. Germline lookup yields CDR1 SGHTA and CDR2 FQGNSA. Trimming took 0 bases from V and 8 from J; bases not matched to a gene: 9. The CDR3 length is 16 residues. CDR3 sequence (DNA): TGTGCCAGCAGCTTAGCGCATCGGGGGGGCGGGTATGAGCAGTTCTTC. Its protein product is CASSLAHRGGGYEQFF.

The chain recombines TRBV2 with TRBJ2-1; 10 bases agree with TRBD1. Looked up from germline, CDR1 is SNHLY and CDR2 is FYNNEI. This CDR3 spans 16 amino acids. V was clipped by 7 bases and J by 4 bases; unmatched bases: 10. The CDR3 bases are TGTGCCAGCATACGGCCTGGACAGGGGGGATACAATGAGCAGTTCTTC. It yields the protein CASIRPGQGGYNEQFF.

The CDR3 nucleotides read TGTGCCAGCAGTCGACTAGCGGGAGGAGGTTTCCAAACGGAGACCCAGTACTTC. It encodes CASSRLAGGGFQTETQYF. The chain has TRBV28 and TRBJ2-5; 13 bases are shared with TRBD2. This CDR3 is 18 amino acids long. Germline CDR1 and CDR2: MDHEN and SYDVKM. Trimming took 5 bases from V and 5 from J; bases not matched to a gene: 14.

This clonotype occurred many times. This chain uses TRBV29-1 with TRBJ1-2; D is ambiguous. The V and J ends lost 4 bases and 5 bases respectively, with 14 bases between them. CDR1 and CDR2 from the germline V gene are SQVTM and ANQGSEA. The CDR3 is 13 residues long. The CDR3 loop is CSVVWRRGYGYTF. Here the CDR3 DNA reads TGCAGCGTTGTCTGGCGTCGAGGGTATGGCTACACCTTC.

The chain combines TRBV20-1 with TRBJ1-5; D is undetermined. V lost 5 bases and J 0 bases, leaving 14 bases between the germline ends. Germline V gene lookup returns CDR1 DFQATT and CDR2 SNEGSKA (reference sequence). The CDR3 has 15 residues. The CDR3 DNA follows: TGCAGTGCTCAAAGGATCTCAGATAGCAATCAGCCCCAGCATTTT. Translated, it gives CSAQRISDSNQPQHF.

This clonotype appeared a few times. This chain links TRBV4-2 with TRBJ2-1; 7 positions match TRBD1. The germline gives CDR1 LGHNA, CDR2 YNFKEQ. Trimming cost V 1 base and J 4 bases; bases outside gene matches: 4. The CDR3 is 15 amino acids. The CDR3 DNA follows: TGTGCCAGCAGCCAAGGTGGGACAGAGTACAATGAGCAGTTCTTC. Its translation: CASSQGGTEYNEQFF.

The V and J genes are TRBV20-1 and TRBJ2-7; 7 nucleotides agree with TRBD2. This CDR3 region has 15 residues. CDR1 and CDR2 from the germline V gene are DFQATT and SNEGSKA (reference sequence). The J segment lost 4 bases and the V segment lost 3 bases, leaving 12 bases of the junction unmatched. CDR3 in DNA: TGCAGTGCTAGCCCCGAACGGGGGGTATGGTACGAGCAGTACTTC. Its protein product is CSASPERGVWYEQYF.

This clonotype was counted many times. The chain uses TRBV6-6 and TRBJ1-1; D remains unclear. The CDR3 loop spans 11 amino acids. V gave up 2 bases and J gave up 4 bases, with 2 bases separating them. The germline V gene encodes CDR1 MNHNY and CDR2 SVGAGI (reference sequence). CDR3 nucleotides: TGTGCCAGCAGTTACGGCACTGAAGCTTTCTTT. Translated: CASSYGTEAFF.

The chain employs TRBV9 and TRBJ1-3, with D unresolved. V was cut by 0 bases and J by 6 bases, with 7 bases left in between. CDR1 and CDR2 from the germline V gene are SGDLS and YYNGEE. The CDR3 has 13 amino acids. The CDR3 DNA sequence: TGTGCCAGCAGCGTAGATTTCGAAAACACCATATATTTT. Its translation is CASSVDFENTIYF.

Only a few counts were recorded for this clonotype. The rearrangement links TRBV19 to TRBJ2-2; a possible D gene is TRBD1 (6 bases). The CDR3 consists of 13 residues. V gave up 3 bases and J gave up 6 bases, with 8 bases separating them. In germline, CDR1 is LNHDA, CDR2 SQIVND (reference sequence). The chain's CDR3 is CASSIQGSGELFF. The DNA for the CDR3 is TGTGCCAGTAGTATTCAGGGGTCCGGGGAGCTGTTTTTT.

In this sample, this clonotype turned up many times. DNA of the CDR3: TGCAGCGGTAGGGGGGCGGGACTAGCGGGAGCCACTAGACCGGTCAATGAGCAGTTCTTC. It yields the protein CSGRGAGLAGATRPVNEQFF. This chain uses TRBV29-1 with TRBJ2-1; TRBD2 agrees at 14 bases. This CDR3 is 20 amino acids long. The V gene end was trimmed by 7 bases and the J gene end by 6 bases; junction bases not matched to a gene: 23. The germline V gene encodes CDR1 SQVTM and CDR2 ANQGSEA.

This clonotype was counted only a few times. V gene TRBV12-3 or TRBV12-4 combines with J gene TRBJ2-1; 7 bases align to TRBD2. J was trimmed by 10 bases and V by 3 bases; bases with no gene match: 6. This CDR3 is built from 13 residues. CDR3 sequence reads: CASSLGLPSEQFF. DNA of the CDR3: TGTGCCAGCAGTTTGGGACTACCCTCGGAGCAGTTCTTC.

The table lists this clonotype with a few counts. The chain has TRBV20-1 and TRBJ1-1; no definite D call. Trimming took off 2 bases at V and 4 bases at J, with 8 bases between the two ends. Per the germline V gene, CDR1 is DFQATT and CDR2 is SNEGSKA (reference sequence). The CDR3 consists of 12 residues. The CDR3 sequence: CSARLLVTEAFF. In DNA form, the CDR3 reads TGCAGTGCTAGATTGTTGGTCACTGAAGCTTTCTTT.

The chain employs TRBV4-3 and TRBJ2-3, with D tentatively TRBD1 (6 bases). Trimming took 1 base from V and 2 from J, leaving 7 bases between them. The CDR3 length is 14 residues. Germline CDR1 and CDR2: LGHNA and YSLEER. The CDR3 reads CASSQGTATDTQYF. The DNA of the CDR3 is TGCGCCAGCAGCCAAGGGACAGCCACAGATACGCAGTATTTT.